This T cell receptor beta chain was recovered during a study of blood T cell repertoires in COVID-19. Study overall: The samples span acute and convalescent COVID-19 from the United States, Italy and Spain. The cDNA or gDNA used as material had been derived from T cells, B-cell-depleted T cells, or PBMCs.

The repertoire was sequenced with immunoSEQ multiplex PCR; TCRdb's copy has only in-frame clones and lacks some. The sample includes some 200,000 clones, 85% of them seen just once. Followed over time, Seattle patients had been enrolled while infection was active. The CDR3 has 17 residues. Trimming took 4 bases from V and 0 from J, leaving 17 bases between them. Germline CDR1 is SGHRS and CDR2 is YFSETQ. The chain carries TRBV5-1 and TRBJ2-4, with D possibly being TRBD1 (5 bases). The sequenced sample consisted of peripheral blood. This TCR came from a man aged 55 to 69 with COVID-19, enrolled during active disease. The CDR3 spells CASSIRQKVGAKNIQYF. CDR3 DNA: TGCGCCAGCAGCATTAGACAGAAGGTGGGAGCCAAAAACATTCAGTACTTC.